This is a list of T cell receptor beta chains from one sample in a study of tumor and adjacent non-tumor tissue in lung cancer. MiXCR, applied by TCRdb to the multiplex PCR reads, yields one record per CDR3 protein. The data contain 85,000 to 130,000 distinct CDR3 sequences, about 60% of them singletons. Sequenced sample: distant non-tumor lung tissue. The origin of the receptors is a young man with non-small cell lung cancer. CDR3s include the opening cysteine and the closing phenylalanine or tryptophan. The D gene is left open where the match is weak. For some rows the clone size is stated as once, few or many, or as a class when expanded; others skip it.

abundance | d_gene | j_gene | v_gene | CDR3nt | CDR3aa
few | TRBD1 | TRBJ2-2 | TRBV11-3 | TGTGCCAGCAGCTTCGGACAGGTATCCACCGGGGAGCTGTATTTT | CASSFGQVSTGELYF
medium-sized | - | TRBJ2-7 | TRBV29-1 | TGCAGCGTTGAAGGCGGGTCGTTGCTCGAGCAGTACTTC | CSVEGGSLLEQYF
- | - | TRBJ2-3 | TRBV15 | TGTGCCACCAGCTCGGGGCGGAGGAGCACAGATACGCAGTATTTT | CATSSGRRSTDTQYF
many | TRBD2 | TRBJ2-3 | TRBV20-1 | TGCAGTGCTAGGGTCAGGGGGTACACGGGACTAGCGGGAGTAGATACGCAGTATTTT | CSARVRGYTGLAGVDTQYF
- | - | TRBJ2-5 | TRBV7-9 | TGTGTCAGCAGCTTAGTAGTTCCGGGCGGGGAGACCCAGTACTTC | CVSSLVVPGGETQYF
- | TRBD2 | TRBJ2-3 | TRBV20-1 | TGCAGTGCTGCCCAACGGGGGGGTAGCACAGATATGCAGTACTTT | CSAAQRGGSTDMQYF
- | - | TRBJ1-4 | TRBV20-1 | TGCGGTCCTCTGGATTCTAATGAAAAACTGTTTTTT | CGPLDSNEKLFF
- | - | TRBJ2-7 | TRBV12-3/TRBV12-4 | TGTGCCAGCAGTAGGGTCGGGGGCTACGAGCAGTACTTC | CASSRVGGYEQYF
- | - | TRBJ2-2 | TRBV11-3 | TGTGCCAGCAGCACCCTAGTGGGAGAGTTGACCGGGGAGCTGTTTTTT | CASSTLVGELTGELFF
many | TRBD2 | TRBJ2-7 | TRBV20-1 | TGCAGTGCCCTTTCCGGGACTAGCGGGGATTGGTACGAGCAGTACTTC | CSALSGTSGDWYEQYF
- | - | TRBJ2-3 | TRBV5-5 | TGTGCCAGCAGCCCCTCGGCACGAGGGTTCACAGATACGCAGTATTTT | CASSPSARGFTDTQYF
- | TRBD2 | TRBJ2-1 | TRBV11-2 | TGTGCCAGCACCTTAGGACAGTTCAGAGGTACTAGCGGGATGGCCAATGAGCAGTTATTC | CASTLGQFRGTSGMANEQLF
many | - | TRBJ2-1 | TRBV6-2/TRBV6-3 | TGTGCCAGCAGTTACGTCCAATACAATGAGCAGTTCTTC | CASSYVQYNEQFF
- | - | TRBJ2-1 | TRBV29-1 | TGCAGCGTTGAAGGGAATGAGGTGCTTCCACAGTTCTTC | CSVEGNEVLPQFF
- | - | TRBJ2-7 | TRBV11-3 | TGTGTCAGCAGGGCCTACGAGCAGTACTTC | CVSRAYEQYF
- | TRBD1 | TRBJ1-6 | TRBV20-1 | TGCAGTGCTAGTGCCGCCGGGACAGTGCTTAATTCACCCCTCCACTTT | CSASAAGTVLNSPLHF
few | - | TRBJ2-2 | TRBV7-3 | TGTGCCAGCAGCCCCCGACAGGGCCGGAGGGAGTTGTTTTTT | CASSPRQGRRELFF
once | - | TRBJ1-1 | TRBV7-2 | TGTGCCAGCAGCTCCTCACAGGGTAACACTGAAGCTTTCTTT | CASSSSQGNTEAFF
- | - | TRBJ2-5 | TRBV12-3/TRBV12-4 | TGTGCCAGCAGTTTAGATACTGGGTTCCAAGAGACCCGGTACTTC | CASSLDTGFQETRYF
many | - | TRBJ2-6 | TRBV6-2/TRBV6-3 | TGTGCCAGCAGACGGGAGTTCGGGGCCAACGTCCTGACTTTC | CASRREFGANVLTF
- | - | TRBJ2-7 | TRBV5-1 | TGCGCCAGCAGATTGTGGGACAACGACAACGAGCAGTACTTC | CASRLWDNDNEQYF
- | - | TRBJ2-7 | TRBV6-2/TRBV6-3 | TGTGCCAGCAGTAACTACGAGCAGTACTTC | CASSNYEQYF
- | - | TRBJ2-2 | TRBV7-8 | TGTGCCAGCAGCTTAATTTTGGCCTGGGAGCTGTTTTTT | CASSLILAWELFF
- | - | TRBJ2-5 | TRBV12-3/TRBV12-4 | TGTGCCAGCAGTTTAACGGGGTTGGTCTCTGTGGAGACCCAGTACTTC | CASSLTGLVSVETQYF